The clone carrying this T cell receptor beta chain has ten or more counts. TCRdb reanalysed the 5' RACE reads using MiXCR and keeps one entry per CDR3 protein. The data hold about 56,000 distinct CDR3 sequences, with 10% to 13% observed a single time. This sample is part of a study of early T cells in non-severe SARS-CoV-2 infection. Germline V CDR1 and CDR2: GTSNPN, SVGIG (reference sequence). Trimming cost V 5 bases and J 0 bases, with 11 bases left between them. This CDR3 is 14 amino acids long. The material sequenced was whole blood. J is TRBJ2-1 and V is TRBV30; possible D gene TRBD1, 5 bases. The TCR was taken from an adult who was a healthcare worker with PCR-confirmed SARS-CoV-2 infection or an uninfected control (not recorded which). The CDR3 is CAWVGEGSYNEQFF. The CDR3, as DNA: TGTGCCTGGGTAGGGGAAGGCTCCTACAATGAGCAGTTCTTC.